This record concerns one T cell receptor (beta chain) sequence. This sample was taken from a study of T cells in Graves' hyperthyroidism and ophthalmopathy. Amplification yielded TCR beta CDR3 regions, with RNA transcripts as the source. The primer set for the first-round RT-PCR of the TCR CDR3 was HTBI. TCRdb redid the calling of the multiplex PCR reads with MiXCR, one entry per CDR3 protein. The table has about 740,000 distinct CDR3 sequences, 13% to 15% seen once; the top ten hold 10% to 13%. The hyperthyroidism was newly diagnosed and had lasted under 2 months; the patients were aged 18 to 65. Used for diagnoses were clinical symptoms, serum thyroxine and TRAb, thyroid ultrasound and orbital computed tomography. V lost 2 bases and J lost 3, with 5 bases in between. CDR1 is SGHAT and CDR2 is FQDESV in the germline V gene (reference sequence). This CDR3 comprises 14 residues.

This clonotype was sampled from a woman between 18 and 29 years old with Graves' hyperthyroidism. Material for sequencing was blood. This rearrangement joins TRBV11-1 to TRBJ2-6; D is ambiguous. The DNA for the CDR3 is TGTGCCAGCAGCTTAAGTGATGGGGCCAACGTCCTGACTTTC. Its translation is CASSLSDGANVLTF.